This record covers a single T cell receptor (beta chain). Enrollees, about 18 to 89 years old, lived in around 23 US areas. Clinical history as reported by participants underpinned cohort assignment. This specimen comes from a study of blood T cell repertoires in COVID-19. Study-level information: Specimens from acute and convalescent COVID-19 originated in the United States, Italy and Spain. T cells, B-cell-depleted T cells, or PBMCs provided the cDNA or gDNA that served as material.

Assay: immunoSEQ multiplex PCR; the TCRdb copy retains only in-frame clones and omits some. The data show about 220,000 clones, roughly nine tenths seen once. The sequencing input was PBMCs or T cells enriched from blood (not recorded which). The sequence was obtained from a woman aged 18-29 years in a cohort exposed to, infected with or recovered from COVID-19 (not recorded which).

CDR3 residues: CASSSGRVYEQYF. CDR3 nucleotide sequence: TGTGCCAGCTCTAGCGGGAGAGTGTACGAGCAGTACTTC. The J gene is TRBJ2-7, the V gene TRBV12-3 or TRBV12-4; 10 nucleotides agree with TRBD2. This CDR3 contains 13 residues. V was pared by 8 bases and J by 4 bases, with 5 bases of the junction left unmatched.